The 15 T cell receptor beta chains given below trace back to one sample, sequenced in a study of CD8 T cells in ankylosing spondylitis. Study outcomes and limitations: There was a TCR beta motif, made of several highly homologous variants, that appeared characteristic of ankylosing spondylitis blood.

These receptors have no known antigen. TCRdb called the 5' RACE reads again in MiXCR, with one record for every CDR3 protein. The data show roughly 470,000 distinct CDR3 sequences, 26% seen once. The specimen was blood, either unsorted or a sorted T cell fraction (not recorded which). The origin of the receptors is a male donor with ankylosing spondylitis.

V and J are TRBV19 and TRBJ2-2; D is ambiguous. Trimming took 7 bases from V and 0 from J, leaving 15 bases between them. The germline V gene has CDR1 LNHDA and CDR2 SQIVND (reference sequence). The CDR3 extends over 16 amino acids. CDR3 sequence (DNA): TGTGCCAGTACCCCCCTAAGCCTTTCGAACACCGGGGAGCTGTTTTTT. Protein product: CASTPLSLSNTGELFF.

The gene calls are TRBV3-1 and TRBJ2-2; D is ambiguous. The CDR3 consists of 13 residues. Trimming pared 2 bases from V and 6 bases from J, leaving 7 bases between. Looked up from germline, CDR1 is LGHDT and CDR2 is YNNKEL (reference sequence). CDR3 sequence (DNA): TGTGCCAGCAGCCAAACTGTTCCCGGGGAGCTGTTTTTT. This codes for CASSQTVPGELFF.

The rearrangement uses TRBV5-8 and TRBJ2-1; D might be TRBD1 (6 bases). V lost 1 base and J lost 9, with 14 bases in between. There are 14 residues in the CDR3. Germline-derived CDR1 and CDR2 are SGHTS and YDEGEE. CDR3 coding DNA: TGTGCCAGCAGCTTGACAGGGTCTGTGAGTGAGCAGTTCTTC. It specifies CASSLTGSVSEQFF.

The genes are TRBV7-9 and TRBJ2-2; TRBD2 agrees at 8 bases. Germline CDR1 is SEHNR and CDR2 is FQNEAQ (reference sequence). V trimming: 6 bases; J trimming: 1 base; junction bases outside the gene matches: 4. The CDR3 is 15 amino acids. CDR3 protein: CASRQTSGNTGELFF. The CDR3, as DNA: TGTGCCAGCAGACAAACTAGCGGGAACACCGGGGAGCTGTTTTTT.

The chain combines TRBV5-1 with TRBJ2-7, with no clear D. The CDR3 extends over 12 amino acids. The germline V gene has CDR1 SGHRS and CDR2 YFSETQ. The V and J ends lost 4 bases and 4 bases respectively, with 9 bases between them. This CDR3 reads CASSPDLYEQYF. CDR3 nucleotides: TGCGCCAGCAGCCCCGACTTATACGAGCAGTACTTC.

This clonotype occurred a few times. The chain combines TRBV6-5 with TRBJ1-1; the D is unclear. CDR3 size: 14 residues. V gave up 0 bases and J gave up 6 bases, with 11 bases separating them. From germline, CDR1 is MNHEY and CDR2 SVGAGI. The CDR3 here is CASSYSLTAAEAFF. Here the CDR3 DNA reads TGTGCCAGCAGTTACTCGTTAACAGCAGCTGAAGCTTTCTTT.

The gene calls are TRBV29-1 and TRBJ2-2; TRBD1 might be the D (6 bases). This CDR3 is 11 amino acids long. V lost 3 bases and J lost 13, with 12 bases in between. Germline loops: CDR1 SQVTM, CDR2 ANQGSEA. The CDR3 is CSVDSGHRLFF. The DNA for the CDR3 is TGCAGCGTTGATTCGGGACACCGGCTGTTTTTT.

This clonotype was counted only a few times. The chain joins TRBV29-1 to TRBJ2-5; D is perhaps TRBD1 (6 bases). Germline CDR1 and CDR2: SQVTM and ANQGSEA. Trimming removed 1 base from V and 5 bases from J, with 14 bases in between. The CDR3 length is 14 residues. CDR3 in amino acids: CSVEVRSGVETQYF. The CDR3 DNA follows: TGCAGCGTTGAAGTTCGTTCAGGGGTTGAGACCCAGTACTTC.

This clonotype came up a few times. V gene TRBV3-1 combines with J gene TRBJ2-7; weak D call: TRBD1 (7 bases). The germline CDR1 and CDR2 sequences are LGHDT and YNNKEL (reference sequence). Between the trimmed V and J ends, which lost 0 bases and 9 bases, there was a span of 15 bases. This CDR3 comprises 14 residues. The chain's CDR3 is CASSQDPTGTRQYV. CDR3 in DNA: TGTGCCAGCAGCCAAGATCCGACAGGGACTCGGCAGTACGTC.

This rearrangement joins TRBV20-1 to TRBJ2-1; perhaps D is TRBD1 or TRBD2 (6 bases each). Germline V gene sequence: CDR1 DFQATT, CDR2 SNEGSKA (reference sequence). This CDR3 spans 13 amino acids. The V end lost 5 bases, the J end lost 3 bases, and 11 bases lay between the germline ends. CDR3 bases: TGCAGTGCTGAGGGGGGAGGCTACAATGAGCAGTTCTTC. As protein: CSAEGGGYNEQFF.

The sample holds a few counts of this clonotype. This chain uses TRBV19 with TRBJ1-2; no clear D gene. The CDR3 runs 15 residues. Trimming took 5 bases from V and 5 from J, leaving 18 bases between them. Germline V CDR1 and CDR2: LNHDA, SQIVND (reference sequence). Here the CDR3 DNA reads TGTGCCAGTAGTTTCGGCAACGATGATCGGTATGGCTACACCTTC. Translation gives CASSFGNDDRYGYTF.

This clonotype was detected only a few times. J is TRBJ1-4 and V is TRBV29-1; 8 bases map to TRBD1. Per germline, CDR1 SQVTM and CDR2 ANQGSEA. Losses at the gene ends were 6 bases for V and 5 bases for J; bases not matched to a gene: 11. The CDR3 extends over 15 amino acids. This chain's CDR3 is CSVPGTQGANEKLFF. The DNA for the CDR3 is TGCAGCGTCCCCGGGACGCAGGGGGCCAATGAAAAACTGTTTTTT.

This chain connects TRBV11-3 to TRBJ2-2; 13 bases fit TRBD2. Per germline, CDR1 SGHNT and CDR2 YENEEA. CDR3 length: 15 residues. The V gene end was trimmed by 6 bases and the J gene end by 6 bases; junction bases not matched to a gene: 4. This chain's CDR3 is CASRTGTSGAGELFF. The CDR3 DNA reads as TGTGCCAGCAGAACCGGGACTAGCGGGGCCGGGGAGCTGTTTTTT.

This rearrangement joins TRBV11-2 to TRBJ2-3; TRBD1 might be the D (5 bases). The CDR3 extends over 15 amino acids. CDR1 and CDR2 (germline): SGHAT, FQNNGV. V lost 6 bases and J 0 bases, leaving 13 bases between the germline ends. CDR3 in amino acids: CASRKDTASTDTQYF. In nucleotides, the CDR3 is TGTGCCAGCAGAAAGGACACGGCTAGCACAGATACGCAGTATTTT.

This clonotype was found a few times. The J gene is TRBJ2-5, the V gene TRBV7-2; 7 bases match TRBD2. CDR1 is SGHTA and CDR2 is FQGNSA in the germline V gene. J lost 4 bases, V lost 6 bases, and 17 bases had no gene match. The CDR3 extends over 17 amino acids. DNA for the CDR3: TGTGCCAGCAGTCAAAAAACCTGGCAGCGGGGAGGAGAGACCCAGTACTTC. This encodes CASSQKTWQRGGETQYF.